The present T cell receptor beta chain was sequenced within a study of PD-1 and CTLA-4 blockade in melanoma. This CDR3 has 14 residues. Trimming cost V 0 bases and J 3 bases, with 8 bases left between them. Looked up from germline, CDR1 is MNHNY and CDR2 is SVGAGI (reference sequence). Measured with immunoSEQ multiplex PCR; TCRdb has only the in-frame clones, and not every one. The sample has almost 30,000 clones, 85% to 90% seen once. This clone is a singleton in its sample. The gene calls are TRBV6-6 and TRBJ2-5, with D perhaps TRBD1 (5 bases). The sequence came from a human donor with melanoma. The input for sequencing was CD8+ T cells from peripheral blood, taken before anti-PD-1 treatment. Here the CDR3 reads CASSYSGREETQYF. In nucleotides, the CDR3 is TGTGCCAGCAGTTACTCAGGCAGGGAAGAGACCCAGTACTTC.